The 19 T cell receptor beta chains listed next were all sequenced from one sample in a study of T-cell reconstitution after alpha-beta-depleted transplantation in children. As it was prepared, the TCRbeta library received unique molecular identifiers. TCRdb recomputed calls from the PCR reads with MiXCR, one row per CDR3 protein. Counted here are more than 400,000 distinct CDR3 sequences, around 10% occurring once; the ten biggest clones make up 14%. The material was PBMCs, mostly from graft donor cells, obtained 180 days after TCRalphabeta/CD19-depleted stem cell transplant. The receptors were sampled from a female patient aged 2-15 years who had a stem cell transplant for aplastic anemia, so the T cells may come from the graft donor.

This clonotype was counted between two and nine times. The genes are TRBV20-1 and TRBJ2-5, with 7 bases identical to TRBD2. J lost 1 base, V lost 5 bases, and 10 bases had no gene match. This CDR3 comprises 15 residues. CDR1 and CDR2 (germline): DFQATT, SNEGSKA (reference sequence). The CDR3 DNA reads TGCAGTGCTCCTCAACCCACTAGCGCCCAAGAGACCCAGTACTTC. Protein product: CSAPQPTSAQETQYF.

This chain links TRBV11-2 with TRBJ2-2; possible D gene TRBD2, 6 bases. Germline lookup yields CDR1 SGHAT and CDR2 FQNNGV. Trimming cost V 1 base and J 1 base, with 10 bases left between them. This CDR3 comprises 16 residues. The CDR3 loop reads CASSLVAGKNTGELFF. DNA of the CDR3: TGTGCCAGCAGCTTAGTGGCGGGAAAGAACACCGGGGAGCTGTTTTTT.

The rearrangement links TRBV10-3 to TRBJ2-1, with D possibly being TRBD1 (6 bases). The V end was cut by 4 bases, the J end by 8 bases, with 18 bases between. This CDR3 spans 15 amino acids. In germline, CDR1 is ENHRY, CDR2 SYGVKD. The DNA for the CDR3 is TGTGCCATCAGTGGAGGGGACACGTTATTCTATGAGCAGTTCTTC. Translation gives CAISGGDTLFYEQFF.

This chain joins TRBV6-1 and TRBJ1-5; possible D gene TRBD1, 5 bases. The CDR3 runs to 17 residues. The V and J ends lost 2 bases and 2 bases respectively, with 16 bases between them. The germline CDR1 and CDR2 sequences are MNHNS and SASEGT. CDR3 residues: CASSESSWQGGNQPQHF. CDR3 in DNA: TGTGCCAGCAGTGAATCCTCGTGGCAGGGCGGCAATCAGCCCCAGCATTTT.

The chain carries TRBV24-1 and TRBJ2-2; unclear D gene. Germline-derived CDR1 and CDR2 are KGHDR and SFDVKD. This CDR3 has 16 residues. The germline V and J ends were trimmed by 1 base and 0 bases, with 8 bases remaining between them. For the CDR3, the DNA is TGTGCCACCAGTGATTTTTACCGGTCGAACACCGGGGAGCTGTTTTTT. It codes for CATSDFYRSNTGELFF.

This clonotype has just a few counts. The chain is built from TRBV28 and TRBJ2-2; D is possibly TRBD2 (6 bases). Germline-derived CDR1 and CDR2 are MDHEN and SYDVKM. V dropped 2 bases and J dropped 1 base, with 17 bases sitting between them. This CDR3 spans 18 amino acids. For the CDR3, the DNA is TGTGCCAGCAGTTTAGTCCTAACCGGGACTCGGAACACCGGGGAGCTGTTTTTT. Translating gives CASSLVLTGTRNTGELFF. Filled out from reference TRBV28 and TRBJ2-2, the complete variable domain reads DVKVTQSSRYLVKRTGEKVFLECVQDMDHENMFWYRQDPGLGLRLIYFSYDVKMKEKGDIPEGYSVSREKKERFSLILESASTNQTSMYLCASSLVLTGTRNTGELFFGEGSRLTVL.

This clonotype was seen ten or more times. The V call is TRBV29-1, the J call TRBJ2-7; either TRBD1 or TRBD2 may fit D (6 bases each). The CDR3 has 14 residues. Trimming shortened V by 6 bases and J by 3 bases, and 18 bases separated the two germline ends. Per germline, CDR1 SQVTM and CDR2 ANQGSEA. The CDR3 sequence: CSVAGQGAYYEQYF. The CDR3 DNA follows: TGCAGCGTCGCGGGACAAGGAGCCTACTACGAGCAGTACTTC.

CDR3 region: CASSRQGAHEQYV. CDR3 coding DNA: TGTGCCAGCAGCCGACAGGGGGCCCACGAGCAGTACGTC. The chain uses TRBV7-9 and TRBJ2-7, with 10 bases fitting TRBD1. V trimming: 5 bases; J trimming: 5 bases; junction bases outside the gene matches: 3. The CDR3 length is 13 residues. Germline V gives CDR1 SEHNR, CDR2 FQNEAQ (reference sequence).

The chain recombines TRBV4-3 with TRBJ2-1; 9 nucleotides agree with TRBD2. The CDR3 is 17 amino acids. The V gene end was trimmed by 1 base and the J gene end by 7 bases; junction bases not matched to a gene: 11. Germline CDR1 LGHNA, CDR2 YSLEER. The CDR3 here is CASSQVSSGTRSNEQFF. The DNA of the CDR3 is TGCGCCAGCAGCCAAGTTTCTAGCGGGACAAGGAGTAATGAGCAGTTCTTC.

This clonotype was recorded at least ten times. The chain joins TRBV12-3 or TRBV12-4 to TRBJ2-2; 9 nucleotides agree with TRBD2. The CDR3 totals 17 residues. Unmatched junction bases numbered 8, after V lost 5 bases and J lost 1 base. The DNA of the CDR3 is TGTGCCAGCAGTCCTATTAGCGGGAGAAGGAACACCGGGGAGCTGTTTTTT. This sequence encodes CASSPISGRRNTGELFF.

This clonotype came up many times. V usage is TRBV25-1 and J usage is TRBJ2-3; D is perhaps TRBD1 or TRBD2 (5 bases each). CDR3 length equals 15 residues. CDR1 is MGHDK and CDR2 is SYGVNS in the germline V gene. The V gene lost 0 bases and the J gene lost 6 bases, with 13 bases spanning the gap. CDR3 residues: CASSEYREPPDTQYF. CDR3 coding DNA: TGTGCCAGCAGTGAATACAGGGAGCCCCCCGATACGCAGTATTTT.

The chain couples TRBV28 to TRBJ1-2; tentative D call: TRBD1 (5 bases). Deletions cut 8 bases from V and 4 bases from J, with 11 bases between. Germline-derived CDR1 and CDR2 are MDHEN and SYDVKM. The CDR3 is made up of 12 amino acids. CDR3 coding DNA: TGTGCCAGCGCAGGGTTAGGCTATGGCTACACCTTC. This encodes CASAGLGYGYTF.

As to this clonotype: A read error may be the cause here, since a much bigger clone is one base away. CDR3 protein: CCARDRSFPGGNSPLHF. CDR3 coding DNA: TGCTGTGCTAGAGATAGGAGCTTTCCAGGGGGAAATTCACCCCTCCACTTT. The V call is TRBV20-1, the J call TRBJ1-6; 7 bases are a match to TRBD1. This CDR3 region has 17 residues. Looked up from germline, CDR1 is DFQATT and CDR2 is SNEGSKA (reference sequence).

The CDR3 nucleotides are TGCGCCAGCGTTTGGACTAGCGGGAGTTCGGCCGGGGAGCTGTTTTTT. The encoded protein is CASVWTSGSSAGELFF. The V and J genes are TRBV5-1 and TRBJ2-2, with 13 bases fitting TRBD2. The CDR3 covers 16 residues. Germline V gene sequence: CDR1 SGHRS, CDR2 YFSETQ. V was pared by 7 bases and J by 6 bases, with 9 bases of the junction left unmatched. Complete variable domain (other parts from reference TRBV5-1 and TRBJ2-2): KAGVTQTPRYLIKTRGQQVTLSCSPISGHRSVSWYQQTPGQGLQFLFEYFSETQRNKGNFPGRFSGRQFSNSRSEMNVSTLELGDSALYLCASVWTSGSSAGELFFGEGSRLTVL.

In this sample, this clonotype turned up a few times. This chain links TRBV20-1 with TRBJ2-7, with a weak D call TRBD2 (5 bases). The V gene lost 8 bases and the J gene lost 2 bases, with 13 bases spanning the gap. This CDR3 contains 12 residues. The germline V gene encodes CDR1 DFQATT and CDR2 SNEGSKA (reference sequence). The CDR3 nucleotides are TGCAGTTTAGATGGGCGGGCCTACGAGCAGTACTTC. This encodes CSLDGRAYEQYF.

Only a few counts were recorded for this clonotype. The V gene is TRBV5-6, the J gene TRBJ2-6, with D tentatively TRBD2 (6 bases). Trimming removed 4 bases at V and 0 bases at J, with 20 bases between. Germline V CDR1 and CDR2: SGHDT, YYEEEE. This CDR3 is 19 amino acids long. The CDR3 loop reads CASSITTRRGISGANVLTF. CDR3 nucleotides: TGTGCCAGCAGCATAACCACCCGGCGGGGTATCTCTGGGGCCAACGTCCTGACTTTC.

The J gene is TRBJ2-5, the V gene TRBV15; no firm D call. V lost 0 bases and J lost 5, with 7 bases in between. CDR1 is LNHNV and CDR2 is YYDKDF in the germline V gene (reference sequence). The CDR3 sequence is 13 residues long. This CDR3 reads CATSRDLTETQYF. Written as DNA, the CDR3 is TGTGCCACCAGCAGAGACCTGACGGAGACCCAGTACTTC. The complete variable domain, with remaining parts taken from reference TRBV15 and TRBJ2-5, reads DAMVIQNPRYQVTQFGKPVTLSCSQTLNHNVMYWYQQKSSQAPKLLFHYYDKDFNNEADTPDNFQSRRPNTSFCFLDIRSPGLGDTAMYLCATSRDLTETQYFGPGTRLLVL.

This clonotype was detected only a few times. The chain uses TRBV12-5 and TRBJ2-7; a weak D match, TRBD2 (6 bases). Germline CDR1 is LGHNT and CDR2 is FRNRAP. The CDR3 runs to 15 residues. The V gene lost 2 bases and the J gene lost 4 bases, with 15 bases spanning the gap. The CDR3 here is CASGLLGLRKYEQYV. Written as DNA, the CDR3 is TGTGCTAGTGGTTTGCTTGGACTAAGGAAATACGAGCAGTACGTC.

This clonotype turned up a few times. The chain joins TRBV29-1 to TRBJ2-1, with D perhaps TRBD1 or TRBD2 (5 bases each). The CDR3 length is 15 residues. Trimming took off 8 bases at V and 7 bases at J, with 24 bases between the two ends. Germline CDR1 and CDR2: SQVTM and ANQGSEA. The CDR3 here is CSFTSRGLLSNEQFF. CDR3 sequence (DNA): TGCAGCTTCACGTCACGGGGCCTCCTGTCGAATGAGCAGTTCTTC.